These 22 T cell receptor beta chains originate from one sample sequenced in a study of T cells after yellow fever vaccination. TCRdb ran MiXCR on the 5' RACE reads and lists one entry per CDR3 protein. The data hold about 240,000 distinct CDR3 sequences, with over 3% observed a single time. Sequenced material: PBMCs, taken 15 days after the yellow fever booster vaccination. The receptors come from a man between 18 and 35 years old who received the YFV17D yellow fever vaccine.

This clonotype has ten or more counts. The CDR3 sequence is CSAGGGFRETQYF. CDR3 sequence (DNA): TGCAGTGCTGGTGGGGGGTTTCGAGAGACCCAGTACTTC. J is TRBJ2-5 and V is TRBV20-1; weak D call: TRBD2 (6 bases). Per germline, CDR1 DFQATT and CDR2 SNEGSKA (reference sequence). V was clipped by 5 bases and J by 4 bases, with 14 bases between them. This CDR3 has 13 amino acids.

This clonotype has ten or more counts. The gene calls are TRBV19 and TRBJ2-1; D not resolved. The germline CDR1 and CDR2 sequences are LNHDA and SQIVND (reference sequence). Trimming removed 1 base from V and 0 bases from J, with 4 bases in between. The CDR3 is 14 amino acids. CDR3 loop: CASSIASSYNEQFF. The CDR3 region has the DNA TGTGCCAGTAGTATAGCGAGCTCCTACAATGAGCAGTTCTTC.

This clonotype was seen a handful of times. The genes are TRBV5-4 and TRBJ2-5; 8 bases fit TRBD2. CDR3 length equals 14 residues. The V gene end was trimmed by 2 bases and the J gene end by 9 bases; junction bases not matched to a gene: 9. CDR1 and CDR2 from the germline V gene are SGHNT and YYREEE (reference sequence). CDR3 region: CASSLAGAAGAQYF. CDR3 DNA sequence: TGTGCCAGCAGCTTAGCGGGGGCTGCGGGCGCCCAGTACTTC.

This clonotype was seen at least ten times. V gene TRBV5-5 combines with J gene TRBJ2-5, with D perhaps TRBD2 (6 bases). V was shortened by 5 bases and J by 5 bases, with 13 bases between the two germline ends. Per the germline V gene, CDR1 is SGHKS and CDR2 is YYEKEE (reference sequence). The CDR3 has 13 residues. CDR3 sequence reads: CASRLTSWETQYF. The CDR3 DNA reads TGTGCCAGCAGGTTGACTAGTTGGGAGACCCAGTACTTC.

The table lists this clonotype with many counts. The V call is TRBV4-3, the J call TRBJ2-1, with 9 bases lining up with TRBD1. V trimming: 3 bases; J trimming: 6 bases; junction bases outside the gene matches: 12. This CDR3 region has 17 residues. Germline V CDR1 and CDR2: LGHNA, YSLEER. This CDR3 is CASSHSFPGQGVNEQFF. DNA of the CDR3: TGCGCCAGCAGCCACTCCTTCCCGGGACAGGGCGTCAATGAGCAGTTCTTC.

This clonotype occurred many times. The rearrangement links TRBV7-6 to TRBJ2-5; D remains unclear. Deletions cut 2 bases from V and 3 bases from J, with 7 bases between. The germline V gene has CDR1 SGHVS and CDR2 FNYEAQ. The CDR3 has 13 amino acids. The CDR3 coding sequence is TGTGCCAGCAGCTTAAGGGTTGAAGAGACCCAGTACTTC. Its protein product is CASSLRVEETQYF. Full variable domain (outside the CDR3, taken from reference TRBV7-6 and TRBJ2-5): GAGVSQSPRYKVTKRGQDVALRCDPISGHVSLYWYRQALGQGPEFLTYFNYEAQQDKSGLPNDRFSAERPEGSISTLTIQRTEQRDSAMYRCASSLRVEETQYFGPGTRLLVL.

This clonotype has at least ten counts. The J gene is TRBJ2-1, the V gene TRBV4-2, with D possibly matching TRBD2 (6 bases). Germline-derived CDR1 and CDR2 are LGHNA and YNFKEQ. The V end was cut by 0 bases, the J end by 0 bases, with 12 bases between. This CDR3 is built from 17 residues. In DNA form, the CDR3 reads TGTGCCAGCAGCCAAGATCGGGGAGGAAGCTCCTACAATGAGCAGTTCTTC. It specifies CASSQDRGGSSYNEQFF.

This clonotype was seen at least ten times. The chain has TRBV7-2 and TRBJ2-5; 9 bases align to TRBD2. CDR1 is SGHTA and CDR2 is FQGNSA in the germline V gene. The CDR3 spans 16 residues. The trim removed 5 bases at V and 4 bases at J, leaving 11 bases unmatched. In nucleotides, the CDR3 is TGTGCCAGCAGCACCAACGGGGCGCGGGGGGGAGAGACCCAGTACTTC. Amino acids: CASSTNGARGGETQYF.

This clonotype was seen at least ten times. DNA for the CDR3: TGTGCCAGCAGCAAGGACGGGGGGGAGACCCAGTACTTC. This translates into CASSKDGGETQYF. The rearrangement uses TRBV9 and TRBJ2-5, with 7 bases that match TRBD2. With 4 bases clipped from V and 5 bases from J, the junction kept 5 bases outside the gene matches. The V gene's germline CDR1 is SGDLS and CDR2 YYNGEE. This CDR3 contains 13 residues.

This clonotype appeared many times. The chain joins TRBV5-1 to TRBJ2-3; D may correspond to TRBD1 or TRBD2 (5 bases each). Germline V gene sequence: CDR1 SGHRS, CDR2 YFSETQ. This CDR3 has 14 residues. V dropped 4 bases and J dropped 1 base, with 10 bases sitting between them. CDR3 DNA: TGCGCCAGCAGCCTCGGGACCCGCACAGATACGCAGTATTTT. Translating it yields CASSLGTRTDTQYF.

The sample holds many counts of this clonotype. The chain joins TRBV28 to TRBJ2-7, with D unclear. The germline V gene encodes CDR1 MDHEN and CDR2 SYDVKM. V was pared by 3 bases and J by 2 bases, with 11 bases between. The CDR3 contains 14 residues. The CDR3 here is CASSLGFVPYEQYF. In DNA form, the CDR3 reads TGTGCCAGCAGTTTGGGGTTCGTCCCCTACGAGCAGTACTTC.

This clonotype was seen repeatedly, ten times or more. This chain connects TRBV7-9 to TRBJ2-5; D not certain. Trimming took 3 bases from V and 5 from J, leaving 10 bases between them. The length of the CDR3 is 13 residues. Germline CDR1 is SEHNR and CDR2 is FQNEAQ (reference sequence). CDR3 sequence (DNA): TGTGCCAGCAGCTTTGTCGCGCGGGAGACCCAGTACTTC. Protein sequence: CASSFVARETQYF.

This clonotype was counted many times. This chain connects TRBV5-1 to TRBJ2-3, with unresolved D. The CDR3 length is 17 residues. Germline CDR1 and CDR2: SGHRS and YFSETQ. V was cut by 5 bases and J by 0 bases, with 19 bases left in between. The CDR3 DNA is TGCGCCAGCAGACGCGAAGGTGGTAGCAGGAGCACAGATACGCAGTATTTT. Translation gives CASRREGGSRSTDTQYF.

The sample holds many counts of this clonotype. This sequence joins TRBV7-2 and TRBJ2-7; 9 nucleotides agree with TRBD1. The CDR3 is made up of 16 amino acids. Germline V gene sequence: CDR1 SGHTA, CDR2 FQGNSA. V was clipped by 5 bases and J by 0 bases; unmatched bases: 8. Here the CDR3 reads CASSRARTGASYEQYF. DNA for the CDR3: TGTGCCAGCAGCCGAGCTCGGACAGGGGCCTCCTACGAGCAGTACTTC.

This clonotype was counted ten times or more. The DNA of the CDR3 is TGTGCCAGCAGGACGGTACGGGCGGGGGTGGAGACCCAGTACTTC. Amino acids: CASRTVRAGVETQYF. V is TRBV7-9 and J is TRBJ2-5; 7 bases align to TRBD2. CDR3 length: 15 amino acids. Germline CDR1 is SEHNR and CDR2 is FQNEAQ (reference sequence). The J segment lost 5 bases and the V segment lost 6 bases, leaving 12 bases of the junction unmatched. Drawing the rest from reference TRBV7-9 and TRBJ2-5, the complete variable domain is DTGVSQNPRHKITKRGQNVTFRCDPISEHNRLYWYRQTLGQGPEFLTYFQNEAQLEKSRLLSDRFSAERPKGSFSTLEIQRTEQGDSAMYLCASRTVRAGVETQYFGPGTRLLVL.

This clonotype was observed at least ten times. The gene calls are TRBV6-2 or TRBV6-3 and TRBJ2-3; unclear D gene. The CDR3 length is 15 residues. The V and J ends lost 9 bases and 3 bases respectively, with 19 bases between them. In germline, CDR1 is MNHEY, CDR2 SVGEGT. CDR3 amino acids: CASHVGSDTTDTQYF. The CDR3, as DNA: TGTGCCAGTCACGTGGGATCAGACACGACAGATACGCAGTATTTT.

This clonotype was detected many times. The rearrangement uses TRBV20-1 and TRBJ1-2; the D gene is possibly TRBD1 (5 bases). The length of the CDR3 is 13 residues. Trimming removed 1 base from V and 3 bases from J, with 9 bases in between. The V gene's germline CDR1 is DFQATT and CDR2 SNEGSKA (reference sequence). This CDR3 is CSARVDSYYGYTF. CDR3 DNA: TGCAGTGCTAGAGTCGACAGTTACTATGGCTACACCTTC.

In this sample, this clonotype turned up many times. At one end the junction does not follow the germline gene, possibly because of a read error. The chain links TRBV7-2 to TRBJ2-3, with TRBD2 as a possible D gene (6 bases). The CDR3 has 14 residues. Looked up from germline, CDR1 is SGHTA and CDR2 is FQGNSA. The CDR3 bases are TGCGCCAGCAGCTTGGGGGGACGCACAGATACGCAGTATTTT. This sequence encodes CASSLGGRTDTQYF.

This clonotype has ten or more counts. V is TRBV7-2 and J is TRBJ1-1; TRBD1 is a possible D gene (5 bases). The CDR3 extends over 14 amino acids. Trimming left V 4 bases short and J 3 bases short, with 12 bases between. Germline lookup yields CDR1 SGHTA and CDR2 FQGNSA. CDR3 DNA: TGTGCCAGCAGCTGGAGCCGGGGGGACACTGAAGCTTTCTTT. Translation gives CASSWSRGDTEAFF.

V and J are TRBV12-3 or TRBV12-4 and TRBJ2-1; D is possibly TRBD1 (6 bases). The CDR3 has 14 residues. Trimming took 6 bases from V and 5 from J, leaving 14 bases between them. CDR3 region: CASSPDSYHNEQFF. The CDR3 bases are TGTGCCAGCAGCCCGGACAGTTACCACAATGAGCAGTTCTTC.

This clonotype was seen ten or more times. The V and J genes are TRBV20-1 and TRBJ1-2, with D uncertain. Trimming cost V 5 bases and J 8 bases, with 21 bases left between them. The CDR3 runs to 14 residues. The germline V gene encodes CDR1 DFQATT and CDR2 SNEGSKA (reference sequence). CDR3 amino acids: CSAPSETGFRGYTF. The CDR3 bases are TGCAGTGCTCCGTCCGAGACGGGCTTTAGGGGCTACACCTTC.

This clonotype was picked up many times. The V and J genes are TRBV9 and TRBJ1-1; maybe TRBD1 (5 bases). V shed 0 bases and J shed 5 bases, with 11 bases lying between them. This CDR3 spans 14 amino acids. Per the germline V gene, CDR1 is SGDLS and CDR2 is YYNGEE. DNA of the CDR3: TGTGCCAGCAGCGTAGCGTCAGGGAGGACTGAAGCTTTCTTT. This sequence encodes CASSVASGRTEAFF.